The 23 T cell receptor beta chains below all came from one sample that was sequenced in a study of siplizumab effects on memory and regulatory T cells. The data were produced by immunoSEQ multiplex PCR, yet TCRdb's version contains in-frame clones alone and is incomplete. The sample has about 14,000 clones, 49% seen once; the top ten hold approximately 8.6%. Their target antigens are unknown. Coculturing at 37°C lasted under 7 days for the mixed lymphocyte reaction cells. Sequencing was carried out using CFSE-low (dividing) CD4+ T cells sorted from an allogeneic mixed lymphocyte reaction. Receptor source: a human donor in good health; the cells came from an allogeneic mixed lymphocyte reaction.

This clone was seen a few times. Here the CDR3 DNA reads TGTGCCAGCAGCCCCGCCACCGGGACAGTTAACTATGGCTACACCTTC. This codes for CASSPATGTVNYGYTF. The chain couples TRBV2 to TRBJ1-2, with 7 bases fitting TRBD1. Germline CDR1 is SNHLY and CDR2 is FYNNEI. This CDR3 contains 16 residues. With 6 bases clipped from V and 1 base from J, the junction kept 11 bases outside the gene matches. The variable domain in full, with the rest retrieved from reference TRBV2 and TRBJ1-2, is EPEVTQTPSHQVTQMGQEVILRCVPISNHLYFYWYRQILGQKVEFLVSFYNNEISEKSEIFDDQFSVERPDGSNFTLKIRSTKLEDSAMYFCASSPATGTVNYGYTFGSGTRLTVV.

The CDR3 spells CASSFYGGDEETQYF. The DNA of the CDR3 is TGCGCCAGCAGTTTTTACGGGGGGGACGAAGAGACCCAGTACTTC. V gene TRBV5-1 combines with J gene TRBJ2-5; 8 positions match TRBD2. From germline, CDR1 is SGHRS and CDR2 YFSETQ. J lost 3 bases, V lost 5 bases, and 9 bases had no gene match. The CDR3 spans 15 residues.

V usage is TRBV6-6 and J usage is TRBJ2-7, with 12 bases identical to TRBD1. The J segment lost 2 bases and the V segment lost 6 bases, leaving 5 bases of the junction unmatched. The CDR3 runs 15 residues. CDR1 MNHNY and CDR2 SVGAGI come from the germline V gene (reference sequence). CDR3 in DNA: TGTGCCAGCAGATACCGGGACAGGGGGCCCTACGAGCAGTACTTC. Residues: CASRYRDRGPYEQYF.

By its share, this clone is medium-sized. For the CDR3, the DNA is TGTGCCTGGAGGAGGGAAGGTGGACAGGGGTGGCATGGCTACACCTTC. Its protein product is CAWRREGGQGWHGYTF. V and J are TRBV30 and TRBJ1-2, with 9 bases that match TRBD1. CDR3 length equals 16 residues. Germline CDR1 GTSNPN, CDR2 SVGIG (reference sequence). With 3 bases clipped from V and 6 bases from J, the junction kept 14 bases outside the gene matches.

This clone was seen once. V and J are TRBV11-3 and TRBJ2-7; 7 bases line up with TRBD2. In germline, CDR1 is SGHNT, CDR2 YENEEA. V trimming: 4 bases; J trimming: 0 bases; junction bases outside the gene matches: 3. The length of the CDR3 is 14 residues. The CDR3 DNA follows: TGTGCCAGCAGCTCCCAGCGGGGCTCCTACGAGCAGTACTTC. This gives the protein CASSSQRGSYEQYF.

The chain has TRBV5-1 and TRBJ1-2; D gene ambiguous. The CDR3 is 15 residues long. Germline loops: CDR1 SGHRS, CDR2 YFSETQ. V gave up 2 bases and J gave up 2 bases, with 13 bases separating them. The CDR3 DNA is TGCGCCAGCAGCTTATCGGGAGGTACAAACTATGGCTACACCTTC. Translated, it gives CASSLSGGTNYGYTF.

CDR3 coding DNA: TGTGCCAGCAGCTTAGATTGGGCACAGGGTTATTTGTCTGAAGCTTTCTTT. This codes for CASSLDWAQGYLSEAFF. The chain links TRBV11-2 to TRBJ1-1, with D possibly being TRBD1 (6 bases). V was trimmed by 0 bases and J by 6 bases, leaving 20 bases between them. The CDR3 loop spans 17 amino acids. CDR1 is SGHAT and CDR2 is FQNNGV in the germline V gene.

This chain uses TRBV7-2 with TRBJ1-1, with D hard to call. V was clipped by 2 bases and J by 1 base, with 8 bases between them. The CDR3 runs 14 residues. CDR1 is SGHTA and CDR2 is FQGNSA in the germline V gene. CDR3 protein: CASSLNPGNTEAFF. The CDR3 DNA sequence: TGTGCCAGCAGCTTAAATCCCGGGAACACTGAAGCTTTCTTT.

The chain has TRBV4-2 and TRBJ2-7, with D perhaps given as TRBD1 or TRBD2 (5 bases each). Between the trimmed V and J ends, which lost 1 base and 4 bases, there was a span of 14 bases. This CDR3 has 15 residues. Germline CDR1 and CDR2: LGHNA and YNFKEQ. The CDR3 DNA follows: TGTGCCAGCAGCCAAGCCGACCGGGACGGATACGAGCAGTACTTC. It is translated as CASSQADRDGYEQYF.

This clone was found a few times. The chain employs TRBV19 and TRBJ2-2; no clear D. Trimming removed 7 bases from V and 6 bases from J, with 9 bases in between. Per germline, CDR1 LNHDA and CDR2 SQIVND (reference sequence). The CDR3 covers 12 residues. CDR3 in amino acids: CASTEFAGELFF. The CDR3 bases are TGTGCCAGTACCGAGTTCGCCGGGGAGCTGTTTTTT.

The chain has TRBV19 and TRBJ2-7; 10 nucleotides line up with TRBD1. V was clipped by 6 bases and J by 5 bases; unmatched bases: 7. The length of the CDR3 is 14 residues. Germline V gene sequence: CDR1 LNHDA, CDR2 SQIVND (reference sequence). The DNA of the CDR3 is TGTGCCAGTAGCAGGGACAGGGGATACAACGAGCAGTACTTC. Protein: CASSRDRGYNEQYF.

This clone was seen a few times. The CDR3 nucleotides are TGTGCCAGCAGCCCGATGGGGGCTATTAAGAACACCATATATTTT. As protein: CASSPMGAIKNTIYF. The rearrangement links TRBV6-1 to TRBJ1-3, with D possibly being TRBD1 (6 bases). Trimming cost V 6 bases and J 7 bases, with 19 bases left between them. Looked up from germline, CDR1 is MNHNS and CDR2 is SASEGT. This CDR3 spans 15 amino acids.

V is TRBV5-1 and J is TRBJ2-1, with D perhaps assigned TRBD1 or TRBD2 (5 bases each). From germline, CDR1 is SGHRS and CDR2 YFSETQ. Trimming took 2 bases from V and 5 from J, leaving 11 bases between them. The CDR3 runs to 14 residues. The CDR3 DNA is TGCGCCAGCAGCTTTAGCGACAGAAACAATGAGCAGTTCTTC. Translated, it gives CASSFSDRNNEQFF.

This chain links TRBV10-2 with TRBJ1-5; D call uncertain. V lost 7 bases to trimming and J lost 1 base, with 11 bases between them. CDR1 and CDR2 from the germline V gene are WSHSY and SAAADI. The CDR3 has 14 residues. The CDR3 here is CASTATLSNQPQHF. CDR3 in DNA: TGCGCCAGCACTGCCACGTTAAGCAATCAGCCCCAGCATTTT.

V gene TRBV5-4 combines with J gene TRBJ1-1, with 8 bases lining up with TRBD1. The germline V gene has CDR1 SGHNT and CDR2 YYREEE (reference sequence). J was trimmed by 4 bases and V by 0 bases; bases with no gene match: 8. This CDR3 comprises 16 residues. The CDR3 nucleotides read TGTGCCAGCAGCTTGGGGGACAGGCCCAGGAGCACTGAAGCTTTCTTT. Translation: CASSLGDRPRSTEAFF.

The chain is built from TRBV10-1 and TRBJ1-3; tentatively, D is TRBD1 (6 bases). The CDR3 has 13 residues. V was trimmed by 11 bases and J by 10 bases, leaving 21 bases between them. CDR1 WNHNN and CDR2 SYGVQD come from the germline V gene (reference sequence). Here the CDR3 DNA reads TGCGCCTCTACAGGGAGTCTAGGTGGGACCATATATTTT. The encoded protein is CASTGSLGGTIYF.

In regard to this clone: Other DNA sequences within the sample encode an identical CDR3. V and J are TRBV27 and TRBJ1-2; a possible D gene is TRBD1 (5 bases). Germline V gives CDR1 MNHEY, CDR2 SMNVEV (reference sequence). The CDR3 loop spans 15 amino acids. Trimming shortened V by 0 bases and J by 8 bases, and 16 bases separated the two germline ends. As DNA, the CDR3 is TGTGCCAGCAGTTTATCGTACCGGGGGTCCTACGGCTACACCTTC. Protein product: CASSLSYRGSYGYTF.

V gene TRBV19 combines with J gene TRBJ2-1; 9 bases match TRBD2. Germline V gene sequence: CDR1 LNHDA, CDR2 SQIVND (reference sequence). With V trimmed by 3 bases and J by 0 bases, 0 bases remained unmatched. This CDR3 region has 15 residues. CDR3: CASSISGSSYNEQFF. The CDR3 DNA reads as TGTGCCAGTAGTATTAGCGGGAGCTCCTACAATGAGCAGTTCTTC. The full variable domain, completed using reference TRBV19 and TRBJ2-1, is DGGITQSPKYLFRKEGQNVTLSCEQNLNHDAMYWYRQDPGQGLRLIYYSQIVNDFQKGDIAEGYSVSREKKESFPLTVTSAQKNPTAFYLCASSISGSSYNEQFFGPGTRLTVL.

J is TRBJ1-5 and V is TRBV30, with D uncertain. This CDR3 is built from 13 residues. The ends were cut back, 8 bases at V and 0 bases at J, with 11 bases in the middle. CDR1 and CDR2 from the germline V gene are GTSNPN and SVGIG (reference sequence). The CDR3 loop reads CAVRENSNQPQHF. The CDR3, as DNA: TGTGCCGTAAGGGAGAATAGCAATCAGCCCCAGCATTTT.

The J gene is TRBJ2-7, the V gene TRBV25-1, with D perhaps matching TRBD2 (7 bases). V shed 6 bases and J shed 6 bases, with 12 bases lying between them. CDR1 and CDR2 (germline): MGHDK, SYGVNS. This CDR3 is 12 amino acids long. In DNA form, the CDR3 reads TGTGCCAGCAGGGGAGGGGGTACCGAGCAGTACTTC. Translated: CASRGGGTEQYF.

J is TRBJ1-3 and V is TRBV10-3, with D possibly matching TRBD1 (6 bases). Trimming removed 3 bases from V and 1 base from J, with 13 bases in between. The CDR3 totals 16 residues. Germline V lookup: CDR1 ENHRY, CDR2 SYGVKD. CDR3 sequence reads: CAISDGGRRSGNTIYF. The CDR3, as DNA: TGTGCCATCAGTGATGGGGGGCGCAGGTCTGGAAACACCATATATTTT.

This clone was counted only a few times. This chain connects TRBV5-1 to TRBJ2-4, with D perhaps matching TRBD1 (6 bases). V was pared by 4 bases and J by 13 bases, with 12 bases between. CDR3 length: 11 amino acids. Germline CDR1 reads SGHRS; CDR2 reads YFSETQ. In DNA form, the CDR3 reads TGCGCCAGCAGCCCCCGGACAGTACAGTACTTC. Protein sequence: CASSPRTVQYF.

The chain joins TRBV4-1 to TRBJ2-5; 9 nucleotides line up with TRBD2. CDR1 and CDR2 (germline): MGHRA, YSYEKL. This CDR3 is built from 16 residues. Unmatched junction bases numbered 3, after V lost 1 base and J lost 0 bases. The CDR3 coding sequence is TGCGCCAGCAGCCAAGGAAGCGGGGGGTACCAAGAGACCCAGTACTTC. As protein: CASSQGSGGYQETQYF.